The entry that follows covers one T cell receptor (beta chain) sequence. Its antigen target is currently unknown. No base qualities exist here, and no much larger clone lies one base off it. CDR1 MGHRA and CDR2 YSYEKL are derived from the germline V gene. Trimming removed 0 bases from V and 0 bases from J, leaving 12 bases between the germline ends. There are 17 amino acids in the CDR3, from cysteine to phenylalanine inclusive. CDR3 DNA is the only sequence kept; it has 51 bases, read in frame from the first base. These data belong to a study of blood T cell repertoires in COVID-19 (dated by TCRdb to about 2020). Concerning the study at large: Collaborator samples came from the United States, Italy and Spain and covered acute and convalescent phases of COVID-19. The dataset comprised deeply sampled blood TCRbeta repertoires from subjects exposed to, actively infected with, or recovered from COVID-19. The prospective study material was composed of cDNA or gDNA derived from T cells, B-cell-depleted T cells, or PBMCs. The sample metadata nearly always contained a de-identified subject ID, COVID-19 status, age in years and sex. Where available, HLA class I and class II types were taken from metadata supplied by the sample provider and were not determined by assay-based typing. The repertoires were released in a freely available public database intended as a resource for research on the immune response to SARS-CoV-2. Samples came from the ongoing ImmuneRACE study (first 160 participants) plus 1,254 subjects from 6 global collaborators.

TCRbeta CDR3 regions were amplified from genomic DNA by means of the immunoSEQ Assay, a bias-controlled multiplex PCR. For the original study's pipeline: Within the assay, amplification of reference gene primers was used to estimate how many nucleated cells each sample contained. To quantify the absolute abundance of each unique TCRbeta CDR3 rearrangement, sequence reads were collapsed and filtered. For each sample, productive Simpson clonality was calculated as the square root of Simpson's diversity index over productive rearrangements. This is the immuneACCESS table as TCRdb keeps it, with only in-frame sequences that have V and J called. A part of the clones is gone; compared with another copy, unresolved V genes explain less than half, and the rest is unexplained. The DNA gave D and trimming, while V, J and clone size come from that table. Here the sample has 140,000 to 150,000 clones; 81% occur a single time. The ten largest account for 7% to 10% of the sample.

Collaborating institutions collected whole blood in K2EDTA tubes following their own protocols. Collaborator samples were shipped for TCRbeta analysis as frozen whole blood, isolated PBMCs, or DNA extracted from either sample type. On the study overall, not on this receptor specifically: The amount of clinical and demographic metadata varied by source and participant and was provided uncurated.

The sequence came from a human donor with acute or convalescent COVID-19. The donor label of this sample is uncertain. Sequencing was performed on peripheral blood. Here the chain combines TRBV4-1 and TRBJ1-3; the D gene cannot be named for sure. The CDR3 reads as follows: CASSQDQLGSSGNTIYF. The bases read TGCGCCAGCAGCCAAGATCAGCTGGGCTCCTCTGGAAACACCATATATTTT.